The 30 T cell receptor beta chains listed next were all sequenced from one sample in a study of metastatic and nonmetastatic thyroid tumors. No treatment had been given to any patient before thyroid surgery. TCRdb called clones again from the PCR reads with MiXCR. The table includes about 92,000 clones, about 15% detected once. The source material was blood. These receptors were collected from a female donor with papillary thyroid cancer or a benign thyroid nodule (not recorded which). Some clones in this sample may be carry-over from other donors' samples.

Many counts were recorded for this clone. The J gene is TRBJ2-2, the V gene TRBV20-1; 13 bases agree with TRBD2. This CDR3 contains 15 residues. V lost 3 bases, J lost 3 bases, and 1 base stayed unmatched. In germline, CDR1 is DFQATT, CDR2 SNEGSKA (reference sequence). The CDR3: CSARGTSGDTGELFF. In nucleotides, the CDR3 is TGCAGTGCTAGGGGGACTAGCGGGGACACCGGGGAGCTGTTTTTT.

This clone was seen repeatedly, ten times or more. The rearrangement links TRBV4-1 to TRBJ1-6; weak D call: TRBD1 (5 bases). There are 16 residues in the CDR3. Germline values: CDR1 MGHRA, CDR2 YSYEKL. Trimming pared 8 bases from V and 6 bases from J, leaving 20 bases between. CDR3 residues: CASLDRPGGANSPLHF. CDR3 coding DNA: TGCGCCAGCTTAGATCGCCCGGGAGGGGCTAATTCACCCCTCCACTTT.

This clone was picked up many times. This rearrangement joins TRBV13 to TRBJ1-2; the match to TRBD1 covers 7 bases. With 2 bases clipped from V and 2 bases from J, the junction kept 5 bases outside the gene matches. The V gene's germline CDR1 is PRHDT and CDR2 FYEKMQ (reference sequence). The CDR3 is 15 residues long. The CDR3 protein is CASSLFQQGNYGYTF. In DNA, the CDR3 is TGTGCCAGCAGCTTATTTCAACAGGGGAACTATGGCTACACCTTC.

This clone was recorded many times. The V gene is TRBV29-1, the J gene TRBJ1-1; TRBD1 matches at 7 bases. Looked up from germline, CDR1 is SQVTM and CDR2 is ANQGSEA. The junction had 4 bases not matched to a gene; V was cut back by 7 bases and J by 2 bases. CDR3 length: 12 amino acids. DNA of the CDR3: TGCAGCGCGACAGGGACTAACACTGAAGCTTTCTTT. This gives the protein CSATGTNTEAFF. Filled out from reference TRBV29-1 and TRBJ1-1, the complete variable domain reads SAVISQKPSRDICQRGTSLTIQCQVDSQVTMMFWYRQQPGQSLTLIATANQGSEATYESGFVIDKFPISRPNLTFSTLTVSNMSPEDSSIYLCSATGTNTEAFFGQGTRLTVV.

This rearrangement joins TRBV14 to TRBJ1-4, with no clear D. CDR1 is SGHDN, CDR2 FVKESK, per germline. V was trimmed by 6 bases and J by 0 bases, leaving 5 bases between them. The CDR3 totals 13 residues. This CDR3 is CASRRATNEKLFF. CDR3 nucleotides: TGTGCCAGCAGAAGGGCAACTAATGAAAAACTGTTTTTT. The full variable domain, in which reference TRBV14 and TRBJ1-4 provide the parts outside the CDR3, is EAGVTQFPSHSVIEKGQTVTLRCDPISGHDNLYWYRRVMGKEIKFLLHFVKESKQDESGMPNNRFLAERTGGTYSTLKVQPAELEDSGVYFCASRRATNEKLFFGSGTQLSVL.

This clone occurred a few times. Different DNA sequences within this sample yield the same CDR3. The CDR3 spells CASSLVAGEKNEQFF. Here the CDR3 DNA reads TGTGCCAGCAGCTTGGTAGCGGGAGAAAAGAATGAGCAGTTCTTC. The chain carries TRBV11-2 and TRBJ2-1; 9 bases agree with TRBD2. V trimming: 3 bases; J trimming: 7 bases; junction bases outside the gene matches: 7. From germline, CDR1 is SGHAT and CDR2 FQNNGV. The CDR3 sequence is 15 residues long. The whole variable domain, filled in from reference TRBV11-2 and TRBJ2-1, reads EAGVAQSPRYKIIEKRQSVAFWCNPISGHATLYWYQQILGQGPKLLIQFQNNGVVDDSQLPKDRFSAERLKGVDSTLKIQPAKLEDSAVYLCASSLVAGEKNEQFFGPGTRLTVL.

As for this clone: Given a much more abundant clone one base away, this may be a read error. Distinct nucleotide sequences in the sample also encode this CDR3. V gene TRBV27 combines with J gene TRBJ2-3; 11 bases fit TRBD2. Germline V gene lookup returns CDR1 MNHEY and CDR2 SMNVEV (reference sequence). V trimming: 5 bases; J trimming: 2 bases; junction bases outside the gene matches: 6. The CDR3 has 16 residues. The CDR3: CASSITSGGPTDTQYF. CDR3 nucleotides: TGTGCCAGCAGTATTACTAGCGGGGGTCCCACAGATACGCAGTATTTT.

About this clone: A much larger clone lies a single base off, so this may be a read error. Other DNA sequences in the same sample also yield this CDR3. The rearrangement joins TRBV4-2 to TRBJ2-1, with D hard to call. This CDR3 spans 13 amino acids. CDR1 and CDR2 from the germline V gene are LGHNA and YNFKEQ. The CDR3 spells CASSSDRSNEQFF. DNA for the CDR3: TGTGCTAGCAGCAGCGATAGGTCGAATGAGCAGTTCTTC.

The gene calls are TRBV15 and TRBJ2-1; possibly TRBD1 for D (5 bases). The V and J ends lost 3 bases and 1 base respectively, with 19 bases between them. From germline, CDR1 is LNHNV and CDR2 YYDKDF (reference sequence). The CDR3 has 18 amino acids. The CDR3 loop reads CATSSPPRSGWSYNEQFF. The CDR3 nucleotides read TGTGCCACCAGCAGCCCCCCCCGTTCAGGGTGGTCCTACAATGAGCAGTTCTTC.

Details on this clone: A much bigger clone sits one base away, suggesting this may be a read error. This CDR3 is also generated by other DNA sequences in the sample. This chain uses TRBV5-1 with TRBJ2-3, with TRBD2 matching 10 bases. This CDR3 comprises 18 residues. Germline trimming cut 0 bases from V and 1 base from J; bases unmatched to any gene: 8. Germline V lookup: CDR1 SGHRS, CDR2 YFSETQ. The CDR3 nucleotides are TGCGCCAGCAGCTTGGCCGGACGCAGCGGGGGGGGCACAGATACGCAGTATTTT. It translates to CASSLAGRSGGGTDTQYF.

Ten or more counts support this clone. The rearrangement joins TRBV6-2 or TRBV6-3 to TRBJ1-1; a possible D gene is TRBD1 (5 bases). Germline V gene lookup returns CDR1 MNHEY and CDR2 SVGEGT. The CDR3 is 13 residues long. The V end lost 8 bases, the J end lost 4 bases, and 14 bases lay between the germline ends. The CDR3 DNA sequence: TGTGCCAGCCACAGGACCCCGTTCACTGAAGCTTTCTTT. It specifies CASHRTPFTEAFF.

The chain is built from TRBV4-1 and TRBJ1-1, with D unclear. Trimming left V 1 base short and J 9 bases short, with 9 bases between. There are 12 residues in the CDR3. Germline-derived CDR1 and CDR2 are MGHRA and YSYEKL. The CDR3 region is CASSQGNRQAFF. The CDR3 DNA is TGCGCCAGCAGCCAAGGGAACAGACAAGCTTTCTTT.

This clone has a count of ten or more. The gene calls are TRBV7-6 and TRBJ2-5; D possibly corresponds to TRBD2 (7 bases). CDR3 length: 15 amino acids. The germline CDR1 and CDR2 sequences are SGHVS and FNYEAQ. V was shortened by 5 bases and J by 5 bases, with 18 bases between the two germline ends. CDR3: CASSLGGGARETQYF. The CDR3 DNA reads as TGTGCCAGCAGCCTGGGAGGGGGGGCCAGGGAGACCCAGTACTTC.

This clone was detected ten times or more. The chain uses TRBV20-1 and TRBJ2-3, with TRBD2 matching over 7 bases. Germline lookup yields CDR1 DFQATT and CDR2 SNEGSKA (reference sequence). This CDR3 is built from 15 residues. J lost 4 bases, V lost 6 bases, and 13 bases had no gene match. DNA of the CDR3: TGCAGTGCCCCGATGCCGGCTAGCGGTTCAGATACGCAGTATTTT. This sequence encodes CSAPMPASGSDTQYF.

This clone was counted many times. V gene TRBV7-2 combines with J gene TRBJ2-3; D is undetermined. The CDR3 is made up of 14 amino acids. V was pared by 2 bases and J by 4 bases, with 10 bases between. CDR1 and CDR2 from the germline V gene are SGHTA and FQGNSA. CDR3 sequence (DNA): TGTGCCAGCAGCTTATGGCTAGTTTCAGATACGCAGTATTTT. It translates to CASSLWLVSDTQYF.

This clone was observed many times. In the same sample, other DNA sequences code for this CDR3. The chain carries TRBV15 and TRBJ2-6, with TRBD1 identical over 9 bases. The trim removed 3 bases at V and 0 bases at J, leaving 12 bases unmatched. CDR1 LNHNV and CDR2 YYDKDF come from the germline V gene (reference sequence). CDR3 length: 20 residues. In DNA form, the CDR3 reads TGTGCCACCAGCAGGGCAGCCCCGGGACAGGGATCCTCTGGGGCCAACGTCCTGACTTTC. Translating it yields CATSRAAPGQGSSGANVLTF.

In this sample, this clone turned up a few times. The rearrangement uses TRBV19 and TRBJ1-2; D is perhaps TRBD1 (6 bases). V lost 3 bases to trimming and J lost 8 bases, with 16 bases between them. The CDR3 sequence is 14 residues long. Germline CDR1 reads LNHDA; CDR2 reads SQIVND (reference sequence). In nucleotides, the CDR3 is TGTGCCAGTAGTATCGAGACAGGTTCCCAGGGCTACACCTTC. The encoded protein is CASSIETGSQGYTF.

This clone was seen ten or more times. The chain employs TRBV6-1 and TRBJ1-2; maybe TRBD1 (5 bases). CDR3 size: 14 residues. Trimming stripped 5 bases from V and 6 bases from J, with 16 bases between. CDR1 is MNHNS and CDR2 is SASEGT in the germline V gene. In nucleotides, the CDR3 is TGTGCCAGCAGTAAGGGACGGCCGGGTGATGGCTACACCTTC. Its protein product is CASSKGRPGDGYTF.

This clone was counted many times. The same CDR3 arises from other DNA sequences in this sample as well. The chain couples TRBV29-1 to TRBJ1-3; D may be TRBD1 (6 bases). V lost 4 bases and J lost 3, with 13 bases in between. This CDR3 has 14 residues. From germline, CDR1 is SQVTM and CDR2 ANQGSEA. CDR3 bases: TGCAGCGTTGGCCTCGGACAGAGTGGAAACACCATATATTTT. It translates to CSVGLGQSGNTIYF.

This clone appeared many times. The J gene is TRBJ2-7, the V gene TRBV5-6; D gene ambiguous. The germline V gene has CDR1 SGHDT and CDR2 YYEEEE. The CDR3 sequence is 13 residues long. Trimming left V 3 bases short and J 0 bases short, with 7 bases between. As DNA, the CDR3 is TGTGCCAGCAGCTCCGACCTCTCCTACGAGCAGTACTTC. Its protein is CASSSDLSYEQYF.

In its sample, this clone was seen many times. The CDR3 sequence is CASSQVIPGAEGYTF. The CDR3 DNA reads as TGCGCCAGCAGCCAAGTGATCCCAGGGGCTGAAGGCTACACCTTC. The chain has TRBV4-1 and TRBJ1-2; D possibly corresponds to TRBD1 (6 bases). Germline CDR1 MGHRA, CDR2 YSYEKL. The ends were cut back, 1 base at V and 8 bases at J, with 17 bases in the middle. CDR3 length equals 15 residues.

Many counts were recorded for this clone. This chain joins TRBV20-1 and TRBJ1-1; no reliable D call. CDR1 and CDR2 (germline): DFQATT, SNEGSKA (reference sequence). V shed 0 bases and J shed 4 bases, with 15 bases lying between them. The CDR3 is 15 amino acids. CDR3 DNA sequence: TGCAGTGCTAGAGATTTAGGACGGGTGAGCACTGAAGCTTTCTTT. It codes for CSARDLGRVSTEAFF.

Regarding this clone: This may stem from a read error, because a much larger clone lies one nucleotide away. This chain joins TRBV7-6 and TRBJ2-2; D uncertain. Germline V CDR1 and CDR2: SGHVS, FNYEAQ. The CDR3 is made up of 16 amino acids. In nucleotides, the CDR3 is TGTGCCAGCAGGCCCGGGTCCCAACTGAACACCTGGGAGCTGTTTTTT. As protein: CASRPGSQLNTWELFF.

The chain links TRBV12-3 or TRBV12-4 to TRBJ2-1; 10 bases fit TRBD2. V was pared by 5 bases and J by 9 bases, with 10 bases of the junction left unmatched. This CDR3 contains 15 residues. CDR3 loop: CASSLLAGEGSEQFF. Here the CDR3 DNA reads TGTGCCAGCAGTCTTCTAGCGGGAGAAGGCAGTGAGCAGTTCTTC.

This clone was detected many times. This chain joins TRBV3-1 and TRBJ2-1; 10 bases align to TRBD2. Per germline, CDR1 LGHDT and CDR2 YNNKEL (reference sequence). CDR3 length equals 18 residues. J lost 7 bases, V lost 1 base, and 13 bases had no gene match. The CDR3 is CASSQVWVPLAGANEQFF. The CDR3 region has the DNA TGTGCCAGCAGCCAAGTTTGGGTCCCTCTAGCGGGGGCGAATGAGCAGTTCTTC.

The chain uses TRBV5-4 and TRBJ2-7; D perhaps matches TRBD2 (5 bases). Germline CDR1 is SGHNT and CDR2 is YYREEE (reference sequence). Between the trimmed V and J ends, which lost 0 bases and 4 bases, there was a span of 8 bases. The CDR3 sequence is 13 residues long. The DNA of the CDR3 is TGTGCCAGCAGCTTGGATACTAGTTACGAGCAGTACTTC. Translated, it gives CASSLDTSYEQYF.

In its sample, this clone was seen a few times. The germline gene is not matched at one end of the junction; a read error may be the cause. This chain links TRBV27 with TRBJ2-5, with D perhaps assigned TRBD1 or TRBD2 (5 bases each). The CDR3 has 13 amino acids. Germline CDR1 reads MNHEY; CDR2 reads SMNVEV (reference sequence). The CDR3 spells CASSSGSGETKYF. The CDR3 DNA follows: TGTGCCAGCAGTTCAGGGAGTGGGGAGACCAAGTACTTC.

The chain carries TRBV20-1 and TRBJ2-3, with 7 bases that match TRBD1. The length of the CDR3 is 17 residues. Germline values: CDR1 DFQATT, CDR2 SNEGSKA (reference sequence). V lost 6 bases, J lost 2 bases, and 17 bases stayed unmatched. The CDR3 loop is CSAFATGDVGFTDTQYF. CDR3 nucleotides: TGCAGTGCCTTTGCCACAGGGGACGTTGGATTCACAGATACGCAGTATTTT.

This clone was detected only a few times. A much larger clonotype is one base distant, so this may be a read error. V and J are TRBV20-1 and TRBJ2-1, with D possibly being TRBD1 or TRBD2 (5 bases each). The CDR3 runs 12 residues. V shed 8 bases and J shed 9 bases, with 17 bases lying between them. Germline loops: CDR1 DFQATT, CDR2 SNEGSKA (reference sequence). CDR3 bases: TGCAGTACAAGATCGGGGCCCCCTGAGCAGTTCTTC. Translating gives CSTRSGPPEQFF.

Details on this clone: A much larger clone lies a single base off, so this may be a read error. The V gene is TRBV4-1, the J gene TRBJ2-2, with D possibly being TRBD1 (6 bases). V was trimmed by 1 base and J by 4 bases, leaving 13 bases between them. The CDR3 has 16 residues. CDR1 is MGHRA and CDR2 is YSYEKL in the germline V gene. The CDR3 sequence: CASSQGQGSSTGELFF. CDR3 DNA sequence: TGCGCCAGCAGCCAAGGGCAGGGGTCTAGCACCGGGGAGCTGTTTTTT.